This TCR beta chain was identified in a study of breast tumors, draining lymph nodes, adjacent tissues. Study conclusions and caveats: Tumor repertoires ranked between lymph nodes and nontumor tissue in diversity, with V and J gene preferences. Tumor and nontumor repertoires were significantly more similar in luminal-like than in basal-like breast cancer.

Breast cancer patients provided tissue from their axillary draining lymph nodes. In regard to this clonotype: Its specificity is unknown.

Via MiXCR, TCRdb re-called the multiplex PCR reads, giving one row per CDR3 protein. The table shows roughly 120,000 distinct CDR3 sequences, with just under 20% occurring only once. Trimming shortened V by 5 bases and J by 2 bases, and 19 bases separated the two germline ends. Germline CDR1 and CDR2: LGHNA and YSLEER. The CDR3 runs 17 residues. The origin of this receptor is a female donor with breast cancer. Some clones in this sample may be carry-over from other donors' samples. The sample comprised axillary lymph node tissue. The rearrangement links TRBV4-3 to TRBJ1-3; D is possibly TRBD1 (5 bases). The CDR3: CASSVRFGGRTGNTIYF. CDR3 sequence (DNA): TGCGCCAGCAGCGTCCGTTTCGGGGGTAGGACTGGAAACACCATATATTTT.